This is a list of T cell receptor beta chains from one sample in a study of a mutant IDH1 vaccine in newly diagnosed glioma. Sequencing was performed with immunoSEQ multiplex PCR; in TCRdb, only in-frame clones are kept and a portion is missing. The repertoire holds more than 50,000 clones, with about 80% as singletons. These receptors have no known antigen. Sequences were derived from PBMCs, sampled from a glioma patient whose treatment included an IDH1 peptide vaccine. These receptors all come from a man aged 45-65 years with glioma. CDR3s include the opening cysteine and the closing phenylalanine or tryptophan.

J gene,V gene,CDR3 protein
TRBJ2-1,TRBV19,CAIQGAHNEQFF
TRBJ2-7,TRBV18,CASSPTVAHVEGGLYEQYF
TRBJ2-7,TRBV6-1,CASSDWGPPYEQYF
TRBJ2-7,TRBV5-1,CASSFEQGLYEQYF
TRBJ2-7,TRBV29-1,CSVDLAGNYEQYF
TRBJ1-3,TRBV29-1,CSVGGGALGNTIYF
TRBJ2-7,TRBV9,CASSVSSGTFYEQYF
TRBJ1-1,TRBV18,CASSPRPDTEAFF
TRBJ1-2,TRBV30,CAWSVQGGGGYTF
TRBJ2-7,TRBV6-6,CASRRRGTGNSEQYF
TRBJ1-1,TRBV4-1,CASSSGRNTEAFF
TRBJ2-2,TRBV29-1,CSVGRDHTGELFF
TRBJ2-1,TRBV6-6,CASSPQGSSYNEQFF
TRBJ1-5,TRBV6-5,CASSYGGAQPQHF
TRBJ2-7,TRBV6-5,CASSYKAGSSYEQYF
TRBJ2-2,TRBV29-1,CSGLRQTGELFF
TRBJ1-3,TRBV6-5,CASSLDSGNTIYF
TRBJ2-2,TRBV5-4,CASRDRLNTGELFF
TRBJ1-4,TRBV6-1,CASTRDRTLEKLFF
TRBJ1-1,TRBV5-1,CASGLWDTEAFF
TRBJ1-3,TRBV7-8,CASSLVAFSGNTIYF
TRBJ1-1,TRBV30,CAWNRGKGEAFF
TRBJ2-7,TRBV2,CASRRVGSNEQYF
TRBJ2-1,TRBV5-6,CASSSGRTTRNNEQFF
TRBJ2-1,TRBV7-2,CASRPPSGGEQFF